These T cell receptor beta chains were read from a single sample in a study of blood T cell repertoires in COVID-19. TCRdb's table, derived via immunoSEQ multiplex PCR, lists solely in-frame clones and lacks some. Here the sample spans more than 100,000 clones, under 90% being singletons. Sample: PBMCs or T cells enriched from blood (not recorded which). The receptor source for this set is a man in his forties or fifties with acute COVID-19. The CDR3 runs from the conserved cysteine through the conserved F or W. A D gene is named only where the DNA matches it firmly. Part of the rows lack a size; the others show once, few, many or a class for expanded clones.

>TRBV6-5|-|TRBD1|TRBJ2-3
CASGPGTGTDTQYF
TGTGCCAGCGGACCCGGGACAGGCACAGATACGCAGTATTTT
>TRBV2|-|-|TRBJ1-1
CASSEDGEAAEAFF
TGTGCCAGCAGTGAAGACGGCGAGGCCGCTGAAGCTTTCTTT
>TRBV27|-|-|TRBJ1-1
CASSSPGGRHTEAFF
TGTGCCAGCAGTTCCCCGGGGGGGCGGCACACTGAAGCTTTCTTT
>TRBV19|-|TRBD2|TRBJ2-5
CASSMTRTSQETQYF
TGTGCCAGTAGTATGACCCGGACTAGCCAAGAGACCCAGTACTTC
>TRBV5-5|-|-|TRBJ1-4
CASSPRGTYNEKLFF
TGTGCCAGCAGCCCCCGGGGGACCTATAATGAAAAACTGTTTTTT
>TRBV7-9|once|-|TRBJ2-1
CASSLKGPSYNEQFF
TGTGCCAGCAGCTTAAAGGGGCCCTCCTACAATGAGCAGTTCTTC
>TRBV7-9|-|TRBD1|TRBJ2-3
CASSLMGTGEDTQYF
TGTGCCAGCAGCTTAATGGGGACAGGGGAGGATACGCAGTATTTT
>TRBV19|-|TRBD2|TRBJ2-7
CASSIGLASNEQYF
TGTGCCAGTAGTATAGGACTAGCCTCCAACGAGCAGTACTTC
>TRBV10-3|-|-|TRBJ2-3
CAISEETRRTDTQYF
TGTGCCATCAGTGAGGAGACTAGGCGCACAGATACGCAGTATTTT
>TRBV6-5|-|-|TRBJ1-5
CATQPVGQPQHF
TGTGCCACCCAGCCCGTCGGGCAGCCCCAGCATTTT
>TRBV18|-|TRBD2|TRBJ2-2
CASSPLAGNTGELFF
TGTGCCAGCTCCCCTCTAGCGGGAAACACCGGGGAGCTGTTTTTT
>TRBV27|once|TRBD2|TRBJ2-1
CASSSSTSGDYNEQFF
TGTGCCAGCAGCTCATCGACTAGCGGGGATTACAATGAGCAGTTCTTC
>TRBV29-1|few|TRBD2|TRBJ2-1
CSGGGGPSYNEQFF
TGCAGCGGTGGGGGGGGACCCTCCTACAATGAGCAGTTCTTC
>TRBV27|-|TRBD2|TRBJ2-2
CASSLEVSGGAGGELFF
TGTGCCAGCAGTTTAGAAGTGAGCGGGGGGGCCGGCGGGGAGCTGTTTTTT
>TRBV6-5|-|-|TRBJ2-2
CASRGQGSTGELFF
TGTGCCAGCAGGGGGCAGGGAAGCACCGGGGAGCTGTTTTTT
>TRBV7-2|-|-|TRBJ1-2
CASSPRSGTLNYGYTF
TGTGCCAGCAGCCCGCGCTCCGGGACACTTAACTATGGCTACACCTTC
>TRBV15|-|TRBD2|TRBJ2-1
CATSLRRGTSGRNEQFF
TGTGCCACCAGCCTGCGGAGGGGGACTAGCGGGAGGAATGAGCAGTTCTTC
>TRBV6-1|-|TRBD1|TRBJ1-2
CASSEEDRGGNYGYTF
TGTGCCAGCAGTGAAGAGGACAGGGGGGGAAACTATGGCTACACCTTC
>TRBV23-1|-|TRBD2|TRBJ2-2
CASSLMKRGKNTGELFF
TGCGCCAGCAGTCTAATGAAGCGGGGGAAGAACACCGGGGAGCTGTTTTTT
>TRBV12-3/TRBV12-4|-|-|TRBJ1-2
CASTTTLRGYTF
TGTGCCAGCACCACCACCCTACGGGGCTACACCTTC
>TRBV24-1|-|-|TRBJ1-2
CATSDPSYPGNYGYTF
TGTGCCACCAGTGATCCTTCCTACCCCGGGAACTATGGCTACACCTTC
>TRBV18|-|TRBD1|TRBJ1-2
CASSPPSDRGRGDGYTF
TGTGCCAGCTCACCACCAAGCGACAGGGGTAGAGGGGATGGCTACACCTTC
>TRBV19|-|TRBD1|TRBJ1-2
CASSIPGQGDGKGYTF
TGTGCCAGTAGTATACCGGGACAGGGAGACGGTAAAGGCTACACCTTC
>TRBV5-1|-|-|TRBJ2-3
CATKAGGPTDTQYF
TGCGCCACCAAGGCAGGGGGGCCGACAGATACGCAGTATTTT
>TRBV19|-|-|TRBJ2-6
CASSPQVSSGANVLTF
TGTGCCAGTAGTCCTCAGGTCTCATCTGGGGCCAACGTCCTGACTTTC
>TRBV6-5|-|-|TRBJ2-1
CATQTYGESNEQFF
TGTGCCACTCAGACCTACGGGGAGAGCAATGAGCAGTTCTTC
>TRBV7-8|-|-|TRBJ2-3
CASSLRQQFADTQYF
TGTGCCAGCAGCTTACGACAGCAGTTTGCAGATACGCAGTATTTT
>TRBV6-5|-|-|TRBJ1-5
CASSLGLGNQPQHF
TGTGCCAGCAGCCTTGGACTCGGCAATCAGCCCCAGCATTTT
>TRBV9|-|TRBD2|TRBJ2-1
CASSFRLAGGQNEQFF
TGTGCCAGCAGCTTCCGACTAGCGGGGGGGCAGAATGAGCAGTTCTTC
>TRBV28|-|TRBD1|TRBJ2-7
CASSFLTGSSYEQYF
TGTGCCAGCAGTTTTCTGACAGGGAGCTCCTACGAGCAGTACTTC
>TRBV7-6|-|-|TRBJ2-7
CASSLLADRGAYEQYF
TGTGCCAGCAGCTTGTTAGCGGACCGTGGGGCCTACGAGCAGTACTTC
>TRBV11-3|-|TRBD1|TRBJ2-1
CASSLDGLAGAGGEQFF
TGTGCCAGCAGCTTAGATGGGCTAGCTGGGGCAGGGGGTGAGCAGTTCTTC
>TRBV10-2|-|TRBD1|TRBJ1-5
CASNTGGAYSNQPQHF
TGCGCCAGCAACACAGGGGGCGCCTATAGCAATCAGCCCCAGCATTTT
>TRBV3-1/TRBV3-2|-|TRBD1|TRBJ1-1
CASSQARQGRAFF
TGTGCCAGCAGCCAAGCCAGACAGGGGAGAGCTTTCTTT
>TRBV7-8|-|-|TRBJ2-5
CASSFSWTDLGLETQYF
TGTGCCAGCAGCTTTAGTTGGACAGACCTTGGCCTAGAGACCCAGTACTTC
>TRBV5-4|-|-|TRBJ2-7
CASSPAAESAYEQYF
TGTGCCAGCAGCCCAGCCGCGGAGTCCGCCTACGAGCAGTACTTC
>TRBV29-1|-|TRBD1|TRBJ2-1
CSVGWDRGYNEQFF
TGCAGCGTTGGCTGGGACAGGGGGTACAATGAGCAGTTCTTC
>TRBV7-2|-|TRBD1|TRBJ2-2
CASSITGTGTGELFF
TGTGCCAGCAGTATTACCGGGACAGGTACCGGGGAGCTGTTTTTT
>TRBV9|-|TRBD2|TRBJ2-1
CASSVGLATYNEQFF
TGTGCCAGCAGCGTAGGACTAGCGACATACAATGAGCAGTTCTTC
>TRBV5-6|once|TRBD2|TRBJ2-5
CASSSTSGVQETQYF
TGTGCCAGCAGCTCGACTAGCGGGGTCCAAGAGACCCAGTACTTC
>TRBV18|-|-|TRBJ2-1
CASSPMFLAGADEQFF
TGTGCCAGCTCACCAATGTTCTTAGCAGGGGCGGATGAGCAGTTCTTC
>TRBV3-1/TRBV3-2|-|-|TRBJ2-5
CASSLALGFSQETQYF
TGTGCCAGCAGCCTAGCCCTCGGCTTTTCTCAAGAGACCCAGTACTTC
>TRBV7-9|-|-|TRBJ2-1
CASSFRRAAVSGQFF
TGTGCCAGCAGCTTTAGGAGGGCAGCGGTTAGTGGGCAGTTCTTC
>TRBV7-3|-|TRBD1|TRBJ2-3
CASGSGQGTDTQYF
TGTGCCAGCGGCTCCGGACAGGGCACAGATACGCAGTATTTT
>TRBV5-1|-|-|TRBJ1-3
CASSLGAGNTIYF
TGCGCCAGCAGCTTGGGAGCTGGAAACACCATATATTTT
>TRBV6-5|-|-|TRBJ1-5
CASSYGQGNQPQHF
TGTGCCAGCAGTTACGGGCAGGGCAATCAGCCCCAGCATTTT